The 30 T cell receptor beta chains in this list originate from one sample, sequenced in a study of cytomegalovirus exposure and HLA in healthy donors. The method was immunoSEQ multiplex PCR; TCRdb's version includes in-frame clones alone and lacks a portion of them. The table has about 82,000 clones, about 95% seen once; the top ten hold under 0.9%. What was sequenced was PBMCs. The receptors shown here come from a woman between 18 and 29 years old in good health and CMV-seronegative.

This clone came up once. The rearrangement links TRBV28 to TRBJ2-7, with 8 positions matching TRBD1. Germline-derived CDR1 and CDR2 are MDHEN and SYDVKM. The CDR3 is 14 residues long. J gave up 0 bases and V 7 bases, and 5 bases lay outside the gene matches. The CDR3 spells CASIRTGSSYEQYF. CDR3 nucleotides: TGTGCCAGCATCAGGACAGGGTCCTCCTACGAGCAGTACTTC.

The genes are TRBV15 and TRBJ1-1; possible D gene TRBD1, 6 bases. Per germline, CDR1 LNHNV and CDR2 YYDKDF (reference sequence). The ends were cut back, 8 bases at V and 0 bases at J, with 13 bases in the middle. The CDR3 sequence is 14 residues long. CDR3: CATALRQVNTEAFF. DNA for the CDR3: TGTGCCACCGCTCTGAGACAGGTGAACACTGAAGCTTTCTTT.

This clone was seen only once. The chain carries TRBV28 and TRBJ2-3, with D unclear. Per the germline V gene, CDR1 is MDHEN and CDR2 is SYDVKM. The CDR3 runs to 12 residues. V was pared by 5 bases and J by 4 bases, with 7 bases between. The CDR3 spells CASSIRADTQYF. DNA of the CDR3: TGTGCCAGCAGTATTAGAGCAGATACGCAGTATTTT.

The chain joins TRBV28 to TRBJ2-1, with TRBD2 matching 13 bases. The CDR3 is made up of 13 amino acids. CDR1 is MDHEN and CDR2 is SYDVKM in the germline V gene. Trimming cost V 10 bases and J 7 bases; bases outside gene matches: 4. The CDR3 DNA is TGTGCCACCAGACTAGCGGGGGGAAATGAGCAGTTCTTC. It encodes CATRLAGGNEQFF.

This rearrangement joins TRBV11-2 to TRBJ2-7, with TRBD2 as a possible D gene (5 bases). Per the germline V gene, CDR1 is SGHAT and CDR2 is FQNNGV. Deletions cut 6 bases from V and 1 base from J, with 13 bases between. The CDR3 spans 14 residues. CDR3 sequence: CASRTPRESYEQYF. The CDR3 region has the DNA TGTGCCAGCAGAACCCCGAGGGAATCCTACGAGCAGTACTTC.

The V gene is TRBV20-1, the J gene TRBJ2-5, with D hard to call. V gave up 3 bases and J gave up 4 bases, with 6 bases separating them. CDR3 size: 11 residues. Per germline, CDR1 DFQATT and CDR2 SNEGSKA (reference sequence). CDR3 DNA sequence: TGCAGTGCTAGGATAGCAGAGACCCAGTACTTC. Translating it yields CSARIAETQYF.

The chain carries TRBV21-1 and TRBJ2-1; the D call of TRBD2 is as the table states it, not checked on the DNA. TRBV21-1 is a pseudogene locus. The CDR3 extends over 15 amino acids. The chain's CDR3 is CASSKERRSYNEQFF. The DNA for the CDR3 is TGTGCCAGCAGCAAAGAGAGGCGGTCCTACAATGAGCAGTTCTTC.

V usage is TRBV4-1 and J usage is TRBJ1-5, with 7 bases that match TRBD1. V trimming: 1 base; J trimming: 6 bases; junction bases outside the gene matches: 6. CDR1 is MGHRA and CDR2 is YSYEKL in the germline V gene. This CDR3 spans 15 amino acids. CDR3 region: CASSQVRQGGQPQHF. CDR3 bases: TGCGCCAGCAGCCAAGTCAGACAGGGAGGTCAGCCCCAGCATTTT.

V usage is TRBV21-1 and J usage is TRBJ1-1. TRBV21-1 is classified as a pseudogene. The CDR3 has 10 amino acids. The CDR3 coding sequence is TGTGCCAGCAGCCTGACTGAAGCTTTCTTT. Its protein is CASSLTEAFF.

CDR3 in DNA: TGCGCCAGCAGCCAAGTGGGCGGGGAGACCCAGTACTTC. This encodes CASSQVGGETQYF. The chain uses TRBV4-3 and TRBJ2-5; D possibly corresponds to TRBD2 (5 bases). The ends were cut back, 1 base at V and 5 bases at J, with 8 bases in the middle. Germline V gene lookup returns CDR1 LGHNA and CDR2 YSLEER. This CDR3 comprises 13 residues.

The rearrangement joins TRBV19 to TRBJ1-1; 8 bases match TRBD1. In germline, CDR1 is LNHDA, CDR2 SQIVND (reference sequence). This CDR3 has 14 residues. With V trimmed by 5 bases and J by 4 bases, 6 bases remained unmatched. CDR3 residues: CASSLQGVGTEAFF. In nucleotides, the CDR3 is TGTGCCAGTAGTCTACAGGGGGTTGGCACTGAAGCTTTCTTT.

The J gene is TRBJ2-5, the V gene TRBV7-8, with a possible D match to TRBD2 (6 bases). The CDR3 consists of 13 residues. V lost 4 bases to trimming and J lost 5 bases, with 11 bases between them. CDR1 is SGHVS, CDR2 FQNEAQ, per germline. This CDR3 reads CASSWGLRETQYF. In nucleotides, the CDR3 is TGTGCCAGCAGCTGGGGACTGAGGGAGACCCAGTACTTC. Full variable domain (rest looked up from reference TRBV7-8 and TRBJ2-5): GAGVSQSPRYKVAKRGQDVALRCDPISGHVSLFWYQQALGQGPEFLTYFQNEAQLDKSGLPSDRFFAERPEGSVSTLKIQRTQQEDSAVYLCASSWGLRETQYFGPGTRLLVL.

The chain joins TRBV7-2 to TRBJ1-4, with unresolved D. Trimming removed 1 base at V and 3 bases at J, with 9 bases between. There are 15 residues in the CDR3. Germline V gene data show CDR1 as SGHTA and CDR2 as FQGNSA. CDR3 nucleotides: TGTGCCAGCAGCTTAGGGGCCAGACCTAATGAAAAACTGTTTTTT. Its protein is CASSLGARPNEKLFF.

V and J are TRBV6-4 and TRBJ2-1; 8 nucleotides agree with TRBD2. J lost 6 bases, V lost 6 bases, and 4 bases had no gene match. In germline, CDR1 is MRHNA, CDR2 SNTAGT. There are 13 residues in the CDR3. In nucleotides, the CDR3 is TGTGCCAGCAGCGCGGGAGGAAGCAATGAGCAGTTCTTC. Encoded protein: CASSAGGSNEQFF.

The CDR3: CASSSGLAGALSSYNEQFF. For the CDR3, the DNA is TGCGCCAGCAGTTCAGGACTAGCGGGGGCCCTTAGCTCCTACAATGAGCAGTTCTTC. The rearrangement uses TRBV5-1 and TRBJ2-1, with TRBD2 matching 13 bases. V dropped 5 bases and J dropped 0; count of bases not matched to a gene: 11. The CDR3 extends over 19 amino acids. Per the germline V gene, CDR1 is SGHRS and CDR2 is YFSETQ.

The genes are TRBV6-6 and TRBJ2-5, with 9 bases fitting TRBD2. V was clipped by 6 bases and J by 1 base; unmatched bases: 9. Germline CDR1 MNHNY, CDR2 SVGAGI (reference sequence). The CDR3 totals 16 residues. The CDR3 is CASRPPTSGSQETQYF. CDR3 nucleotides: TGTGCCAGCAGACCTCCGACTAGCGGCAGCCAAGAGACCCAGTACTTC.

V is TRBV5-6 and J is TRBJ1-3; 8 nucleotides line up with TRBD1. The CDR3 contains 14 residues. CDR1 SGHDT and CDR2 YYEEEE come from the germline V gene. V was pared by 1 base and J by 4 bases, with 1 base of the junction left unmatched. The CDR3 sequence: CASSLRTGGNTIYF. As DNA, the CDR3 is TGTGCCAGCAGCTTGAGGACAGGGGGAAACACCATATATTTT.

This clone was recorded a few times. The chain is built from TRBV11-1 and TRBJ2-1; no clear D gene. CDR1 is SGHAT and CDR2 is FQDESV in the germline V gene (reference sequence). V was pared by 3 bases and J by 7 bases, with 4 bases between. The CDR3 loop spans 11 amino acids. CDR3 residues: CASSFNNEQFF. The CDR3 DNA is TGTGCCAGCAGCTTCAATAATGAGCAGTTCTTC. Variable domain in full (rest from reference TRBV11-1 and TRBJ2-1): EAEVAQSPRYKITEKSQAVAFWCDPISGHATLYWYRQILGQGPELLVQFQDESVVDDSQLPKDRFSAERLKGVDSTLKIQPAELGDSAMYLCASSFNNEQFFGPGTRLTVL.

The chain is built from TRBV19 and TRBJ2-1; 11 nucleotides align to TRBD2. J was trimmed by 10 bases and V by 5 bases; bases with no gene match: 10. This CDR3 comprises 15 residues. Per germline, CDR1 LNHDA and CDR2 SQIVND (reference sequence). The CDR3 loop is CASSVTSGSPSEQFF. Written as DNA, the CDR3 is TGTGCCAGTAGTGTAACTAGCGGGAGTCCCAGCGAGCAGTTCTTC.

V and J are TRBV6-6 and TRBJ2-2; 8 bases are shared with TRBD2. The CDR3 is 16 residues long. Per germline, CDR1 MNHNY and CDR2 SVGAGI (reference sequence). V lost 5 bases to trimming and J lost 4 bases; unmatched junction nucleotides: 9. Here the CDR3 DNA reads TGTGCCAGCAGTCCCCCTACTAGCGGTGGCACCGGGGAGCTGTTTTTT. It encodes CASSPPTSGGTGELFF.

The chain is built from TRBV15 and TRBJ1-4; 7 nucleotides align to TRBD1. The CDR3 spans 14 residues. The V gene's germline CDR1 is LNHNV and CDR2 YYDKDF (reference sequence). V lost 2 bases to trimming and J lost 7 bases; unmatched junction nucleotides: 4. The CDR3: CATSRRTGGEKLFF. The CDR3 DNA reads as TGTGCCACCAGCAGAAGGACAGGAGGTGAAAAACTGTTTTTT.

The chain has TRBV18 and TRBJ2-2; TRBD1 matches 8 bases. This CDR3 spans 17 amino acids. Germline V lookup: CDR1 KGHSH, CDR2 LQKENI. Unmatched junction bases numbered 6, after V lost 0 bases and J lost 3 bases. For the CDR3, the DNA is TGTGCCAGCTCACCACCCACAGGGGGGCCGGACACCGGGGAGCTGTTTTTT. Translated: CASSPPTGGPDTGELFF. The full variable domain, its missing parts supplied by reference TRBV18 and TRBJ2-2, is NAGVMQNPRHLVRRRGQEARLRCSPMKGHSHVYWYRQLPEEGLKFMVYLQKENIIDESGMPKERFSAEFPKEGPSILRIQQVVRGDSAAYFCASSPPTGGPDTGELFFGEGSRLTVL.

The V and J genes are TRBV15 and TRBJ2-7, with TRBD2 as a possible D gene (6 bases). The V gene lost 3 bases and the J gene lost 5 bases, with 20 bases spanning the gap. Germline-derived CDR1 and CDR2 are LNHNV and YYDKDF (reference sequence). CDR3 size: 16 residues. CDR3 nucleotide sequence: TGTGCCACCAGCAGGGCGCCCGGGCTCCGCGGGAACGAGCAGTACTTC. Amino acid sequence: CATSRAPGLRGNEQYF. Together with reference TRBV15 and TRBJ2-7, the CDR3 gives the full variable domain: DAMVIQNPRYQVTQFGKPVTLSCSQTLNHNVMYWYQQKSSQAPKLLFHYYDKDFNNEADTPDNFQSRRPNTSFCFLDIRSPGLGDTAMYLCATSRAPGLRGNEQYFGPGTRLTVT.

V usage is TRBV15 and J usage is TRBJ2-3; TRBD2 matches at 11 bases. Per the germline V gene, CDR1 is LNHNV and CDR2 is YYDKDF (reference sequence). The CDR3 contains 17 residues. The V and J ends lost 5 bases and 5 bases, in that order; junction bases with no gene match: 12. The CDR3 DNA reads TGTGCCACCAGCTGGGACCTGGGACTAGCGGTTGGAGATACGCAGTATTTT. Its protein product is CATSWDLGLAVGDTQYF.

V gene TRBV6-5 combines with J gene TRBJ1-2; D is undetermined. V gave up 6 bases and J gave up 1 base, with 9 bases separating them. This CDR3 spans 13 amino acids. CDR1 MNHEY and CDR2 SVGAGI come from the germline V gene. In nucleotides, the CDR3 is TGTGCCAGCAGGAACAGCCTTAACTATGGCTACACCTTC. Translated: CASRNSLNYGYTF.

This clone was seen a single time. The genes are TRBV12-5 and TRBJ2-2, with 8 bases aligning to TRBD2. Germline V gene lookup returns CDR1 LGHNT and CDR2 FRNRAP. This CDR3 has 15 residues. The V segment lost 7 bases and the J segment 4 bases; nucleotides outside the gene matches: 8. CDR3 sequence reads: CASALLAGSTGELFF. The CDR3 bases are TGTGCTAGTGCCCTTCTAGCGGGCAGCACCGGGGAGCTGTTTTTT.

V and J are TRBV29-1 and TRBJ1-3; no clear D gene. The germline V gene encodes CDR1 SQVTM and CDR2 ANQGSEA. Trimming left V 4 bases short and J 7 bases short, with 11 bases between. CDR3 length: 12 amino acids. The CDR3 loop is CSVVVGGNTIYF. In DNA form, the CDR3 reads TGCAGCGTTGTGGTAGGCGGGAACACCATATATTTT.

V is TRBV5-1 and J is TRBJ2-3; TRBD1 might be the D (5 bases). The CDR3 contains 15 residues. Germline V gene lookup returns CDR1 SGHRS and CDR2 YFSETQ. The V end lost 4 bases, the J end lost 0 bases, and 12 bases lay between the germline ends. CDR3 amino acids: CASSPQDTSTDTQYF. CDR3 nucleotides: TGCGCCAGCAGCCCACAGGACACTAGCACAGATACGCAGTATTTT.

V and J are TRBV14 and TRBJ1-1; no reliable D call. This CDR3 region has 16 residues. Trimming cost V 1 base and J 6 bases, with 18 bases left between them. Looked up from germline, CDR1 is SGHDN and CDR2 is FVKESK. DNA for the CDR3: TGTGCCAGCAGCCAAGCAACATTACGGGGTATCGCTGAAGCTTTCTTT. Its translation is CASSQATLRGIAEAFF.

The chain recombines TRBV5-4 with TRBJ2-3; the match to TRBD2 covers 8 bases. The V and J ends lost 4 bases and 6 bases, in that order; junction bases with no gene match: 7. Germline V lookup: CDR1 SGHNT, CDR2 YYREEE (reference sequence). The CDR3 spans 14 residues. For the CDR3, the DNA is TGTGCCAGCAGCCCGGGACTAGGGGGGGATACGCAGTATTTT. Its protein product is CASSPGLGGDTQYF.